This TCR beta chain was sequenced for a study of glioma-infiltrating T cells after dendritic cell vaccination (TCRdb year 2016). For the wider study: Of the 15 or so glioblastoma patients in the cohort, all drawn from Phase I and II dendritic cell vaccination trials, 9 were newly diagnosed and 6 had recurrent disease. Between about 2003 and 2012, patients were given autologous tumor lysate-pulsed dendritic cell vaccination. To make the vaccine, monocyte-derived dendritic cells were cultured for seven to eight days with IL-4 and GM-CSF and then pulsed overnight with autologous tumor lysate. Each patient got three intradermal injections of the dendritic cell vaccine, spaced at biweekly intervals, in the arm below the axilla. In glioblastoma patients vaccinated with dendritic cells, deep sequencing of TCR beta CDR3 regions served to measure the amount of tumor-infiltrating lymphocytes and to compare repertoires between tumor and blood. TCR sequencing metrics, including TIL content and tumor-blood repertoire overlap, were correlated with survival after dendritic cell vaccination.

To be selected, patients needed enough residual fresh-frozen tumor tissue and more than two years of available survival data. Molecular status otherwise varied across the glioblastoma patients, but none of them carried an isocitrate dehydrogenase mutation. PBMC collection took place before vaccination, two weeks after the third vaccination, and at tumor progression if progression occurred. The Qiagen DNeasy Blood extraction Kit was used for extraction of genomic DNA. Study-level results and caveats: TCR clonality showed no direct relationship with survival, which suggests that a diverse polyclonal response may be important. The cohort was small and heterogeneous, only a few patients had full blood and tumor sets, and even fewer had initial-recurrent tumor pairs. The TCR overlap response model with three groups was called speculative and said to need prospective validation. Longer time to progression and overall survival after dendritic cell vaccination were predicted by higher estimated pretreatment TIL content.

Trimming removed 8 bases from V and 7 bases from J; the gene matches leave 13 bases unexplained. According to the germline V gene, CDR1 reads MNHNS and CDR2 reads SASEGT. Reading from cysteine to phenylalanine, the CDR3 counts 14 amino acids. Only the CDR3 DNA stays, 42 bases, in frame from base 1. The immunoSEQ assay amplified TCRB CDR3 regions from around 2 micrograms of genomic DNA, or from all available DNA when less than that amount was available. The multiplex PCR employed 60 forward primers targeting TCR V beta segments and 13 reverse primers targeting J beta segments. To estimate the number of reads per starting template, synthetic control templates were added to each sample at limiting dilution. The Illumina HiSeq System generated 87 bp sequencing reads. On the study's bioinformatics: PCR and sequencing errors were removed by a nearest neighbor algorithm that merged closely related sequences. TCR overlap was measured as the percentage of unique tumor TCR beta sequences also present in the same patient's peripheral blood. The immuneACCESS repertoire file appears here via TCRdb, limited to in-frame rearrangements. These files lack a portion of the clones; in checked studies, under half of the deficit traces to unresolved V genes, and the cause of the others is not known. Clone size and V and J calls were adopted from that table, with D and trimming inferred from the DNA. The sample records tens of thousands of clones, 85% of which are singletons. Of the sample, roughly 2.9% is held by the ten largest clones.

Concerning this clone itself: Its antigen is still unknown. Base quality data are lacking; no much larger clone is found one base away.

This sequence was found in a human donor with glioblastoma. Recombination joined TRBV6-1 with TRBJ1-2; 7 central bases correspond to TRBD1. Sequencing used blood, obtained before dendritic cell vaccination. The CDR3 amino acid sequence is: CASRGITGVTGYTF. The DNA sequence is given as TGTGCCAGCCGAGGGATTACAGGGGTCACTGGCTACACCTTC.